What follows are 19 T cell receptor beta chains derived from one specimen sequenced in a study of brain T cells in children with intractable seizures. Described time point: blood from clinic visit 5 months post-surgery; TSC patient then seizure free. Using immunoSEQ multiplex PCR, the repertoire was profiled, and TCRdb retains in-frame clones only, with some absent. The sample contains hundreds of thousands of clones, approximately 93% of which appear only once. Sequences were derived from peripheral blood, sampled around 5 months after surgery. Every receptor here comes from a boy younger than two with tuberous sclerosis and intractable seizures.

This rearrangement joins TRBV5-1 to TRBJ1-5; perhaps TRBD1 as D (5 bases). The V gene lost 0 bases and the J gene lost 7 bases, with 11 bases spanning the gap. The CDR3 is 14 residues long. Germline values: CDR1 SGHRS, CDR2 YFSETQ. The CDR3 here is CASSLGWGEQPQHF. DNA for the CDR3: TGCGCCAGCAGCTTGGGTTGGGGGGAACAGCCCCAGCATTTT. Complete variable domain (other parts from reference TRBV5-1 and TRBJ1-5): KAGVTQTPRYLIKTRGQQVTLSCSPISGHRSVSWYQQTPGQGLQFLFEYFSETQRNKGNFPGRFSGRQFSNSRSEMNVSTLELGDSALYLCASSLGWGEQPQHFGDGTRLSIL.

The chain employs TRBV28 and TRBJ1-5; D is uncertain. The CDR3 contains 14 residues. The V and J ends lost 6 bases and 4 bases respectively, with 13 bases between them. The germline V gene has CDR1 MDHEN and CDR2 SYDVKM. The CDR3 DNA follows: TGTGCCAGCAGCCCCACTGACCGGAATCAGCCCCAGCATTTT. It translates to CASSPTDRNQPQHF.

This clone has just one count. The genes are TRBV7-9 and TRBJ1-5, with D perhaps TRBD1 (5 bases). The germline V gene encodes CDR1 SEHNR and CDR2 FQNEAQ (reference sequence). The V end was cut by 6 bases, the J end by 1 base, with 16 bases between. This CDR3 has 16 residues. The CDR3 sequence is CASSSQGFGSNQPQHF. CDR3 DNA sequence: TGTGCCAGCAGTTCTCAGGGATTTGGGAGCAATCAGCCCCAGCATTTT. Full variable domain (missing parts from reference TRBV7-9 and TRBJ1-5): DTGVSQNPRHKITKRGQNVTFRCDPISEHNRLYWYRQTLGQGPEFLTYFQNEAQLEKSRLLSDRFSAERPKGSFSTLEIQRTEQGDSAMYLCASSSQGFGSNQPQHFGDGTRLSIL.

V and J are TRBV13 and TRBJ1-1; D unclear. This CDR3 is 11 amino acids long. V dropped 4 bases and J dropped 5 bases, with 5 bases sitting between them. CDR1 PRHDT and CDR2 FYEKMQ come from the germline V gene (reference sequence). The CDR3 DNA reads TGTGCCAGCAGCTCCGGGACTGAAGCTTTCTTT. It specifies CASSSGTEAFF.

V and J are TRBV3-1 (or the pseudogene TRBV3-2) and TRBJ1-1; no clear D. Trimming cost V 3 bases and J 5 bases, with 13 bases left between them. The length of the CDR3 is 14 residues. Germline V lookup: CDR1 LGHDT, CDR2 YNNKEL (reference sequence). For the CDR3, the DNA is TGTGCCAGCAGCCAGTATGTGGAGGGAACTGAAGCTTTCTTT. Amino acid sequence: CASSQYVEGTEAFF.

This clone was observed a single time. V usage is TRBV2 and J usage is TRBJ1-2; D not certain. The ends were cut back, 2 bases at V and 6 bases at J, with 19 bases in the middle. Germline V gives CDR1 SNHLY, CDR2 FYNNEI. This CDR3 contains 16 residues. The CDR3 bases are TGTGCCAGCAGTGAACCGGGGTGGTTGGGCGGGGATGGCTACACCTTC. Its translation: CASSEPGWLGGDGYTF.

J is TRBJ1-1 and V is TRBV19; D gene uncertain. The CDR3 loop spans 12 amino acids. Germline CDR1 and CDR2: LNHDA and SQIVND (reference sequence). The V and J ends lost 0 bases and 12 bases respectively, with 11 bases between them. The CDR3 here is CASSIDLWEPFF. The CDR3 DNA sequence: TGTGCCAGTAGTATAGATCTTTGGGAACCTTTCTTT.

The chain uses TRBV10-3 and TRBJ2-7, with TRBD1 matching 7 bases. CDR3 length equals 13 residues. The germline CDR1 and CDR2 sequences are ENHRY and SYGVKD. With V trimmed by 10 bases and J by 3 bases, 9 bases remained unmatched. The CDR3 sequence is CATRDSLFYEQYF. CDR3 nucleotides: TGTGCCACTCGGGACAGTCTCTTCTACGAGCAGTACTTC.

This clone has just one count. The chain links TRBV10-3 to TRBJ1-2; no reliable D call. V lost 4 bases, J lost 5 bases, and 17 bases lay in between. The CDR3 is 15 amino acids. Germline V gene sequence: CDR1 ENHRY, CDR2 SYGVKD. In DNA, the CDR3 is TGTGCCATCAGTGGCGGGGTGGAATCTCGGTATGGCTACACCTTC. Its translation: CAISGGVESRYGYTF.

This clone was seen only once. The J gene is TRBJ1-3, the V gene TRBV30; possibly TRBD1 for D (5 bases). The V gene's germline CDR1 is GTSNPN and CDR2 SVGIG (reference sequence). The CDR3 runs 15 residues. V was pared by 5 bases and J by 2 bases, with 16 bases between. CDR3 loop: CAWGSGGGTGNTIYF. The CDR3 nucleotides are TGTGCCTGGGGGTCCGGGGGGGGAACTGGAAACACCATATATTTT. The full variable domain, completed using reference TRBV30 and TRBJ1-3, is SQTIHQWPATLVQPVGSPLSLECTVEGTSNPNLYWYRQAAGRGLQLLFYSVGIGQISSEVPQNLSASRPQDRQFILSSKKLLLSDSGFYLCAWGSGGGTGNTIYFGEGSWLTVV.

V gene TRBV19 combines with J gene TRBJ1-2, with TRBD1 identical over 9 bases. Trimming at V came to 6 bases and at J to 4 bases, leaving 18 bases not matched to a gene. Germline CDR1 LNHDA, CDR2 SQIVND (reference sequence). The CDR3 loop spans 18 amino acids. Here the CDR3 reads CASSRKPGQGSVFYGYTF. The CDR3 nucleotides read TGTGCCAGTAGCCGGAAACCGGGACAGGGTTCTGTTTTCTATGGCTACACCTTC. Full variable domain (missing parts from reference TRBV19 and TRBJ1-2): DGGITQSPKYLFRKEGQNVTLSCEQNLNHDAMYWYRQDPGQGLRLIYYSQIVNDFQKGDIAEGYSVSREKKESFPLTVTSAQKNPTAFYLCASSRKPGQGSVFYGYTFGSGTRLTVV.

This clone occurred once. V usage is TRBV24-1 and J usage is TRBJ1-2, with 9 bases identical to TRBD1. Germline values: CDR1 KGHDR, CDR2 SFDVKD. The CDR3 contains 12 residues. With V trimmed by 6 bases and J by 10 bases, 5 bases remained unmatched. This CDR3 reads CATSPGQGLYTF. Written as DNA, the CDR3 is TGTGCCACCAGTCCGGGACAGGGCCTCTACACCTTC.

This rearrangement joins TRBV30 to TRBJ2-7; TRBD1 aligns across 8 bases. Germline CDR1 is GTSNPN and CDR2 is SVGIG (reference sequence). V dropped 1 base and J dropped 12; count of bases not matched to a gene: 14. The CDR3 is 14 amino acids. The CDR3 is CAWSAGTGGELGYF. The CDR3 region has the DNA TGTGCCTGGAGTGCAGGGACAGGCGGTGAGCTCGGGTACTTC.

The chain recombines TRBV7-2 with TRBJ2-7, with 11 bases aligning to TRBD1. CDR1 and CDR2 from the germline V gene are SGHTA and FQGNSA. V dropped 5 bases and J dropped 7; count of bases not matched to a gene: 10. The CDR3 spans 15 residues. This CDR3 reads CASSPRTGGGGEQYF. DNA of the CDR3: TGTGCCAGCAGCCCTCGGACAGGGGGCGGGGGGGAGCAGTACTTC.

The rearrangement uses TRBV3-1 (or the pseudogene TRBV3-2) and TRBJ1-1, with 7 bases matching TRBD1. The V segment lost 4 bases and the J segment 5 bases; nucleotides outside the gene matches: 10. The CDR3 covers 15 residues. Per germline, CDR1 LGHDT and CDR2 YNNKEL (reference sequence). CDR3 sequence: CASSRRDSQGTEAFF. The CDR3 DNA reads TGTGCCAGCAGCCGACGGGACAGCCAGGGAACTGAAGCTTTCTTT.

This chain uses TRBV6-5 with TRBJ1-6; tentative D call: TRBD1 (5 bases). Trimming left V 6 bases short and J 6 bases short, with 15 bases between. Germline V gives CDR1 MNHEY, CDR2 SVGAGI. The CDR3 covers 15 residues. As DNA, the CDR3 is TGTGCCAGCAGAAGTTTGCAGGGCGGTAATTCACCCCTCCACTTT. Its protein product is CASRSLQGGNSPLHF.

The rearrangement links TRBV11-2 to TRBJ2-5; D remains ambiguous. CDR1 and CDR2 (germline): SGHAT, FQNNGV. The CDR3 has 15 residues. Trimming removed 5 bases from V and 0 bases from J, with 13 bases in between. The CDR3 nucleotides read TGTGCCAGCAGCCCGACTTACAGTAACCAAGAGACCCAGTACTTC. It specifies CASSPTYSNQETQYF.

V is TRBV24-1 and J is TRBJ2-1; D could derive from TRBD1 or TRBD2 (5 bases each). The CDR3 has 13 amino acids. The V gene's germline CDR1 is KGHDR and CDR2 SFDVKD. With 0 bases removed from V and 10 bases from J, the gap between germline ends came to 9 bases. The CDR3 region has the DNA TGTGCCACCAGTGATTTGGGATGGGGGGAGCAGTTCTTC. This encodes CATSDLGWGEQFF.

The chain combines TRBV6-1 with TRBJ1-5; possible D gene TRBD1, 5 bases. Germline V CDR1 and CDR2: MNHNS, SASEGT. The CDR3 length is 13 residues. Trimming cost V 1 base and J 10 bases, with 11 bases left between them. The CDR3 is CASSEGGGHPQHF. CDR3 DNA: TGTGCCAGCAGTGAAGGCGGGGGTCACCCCCAGCATTTT.